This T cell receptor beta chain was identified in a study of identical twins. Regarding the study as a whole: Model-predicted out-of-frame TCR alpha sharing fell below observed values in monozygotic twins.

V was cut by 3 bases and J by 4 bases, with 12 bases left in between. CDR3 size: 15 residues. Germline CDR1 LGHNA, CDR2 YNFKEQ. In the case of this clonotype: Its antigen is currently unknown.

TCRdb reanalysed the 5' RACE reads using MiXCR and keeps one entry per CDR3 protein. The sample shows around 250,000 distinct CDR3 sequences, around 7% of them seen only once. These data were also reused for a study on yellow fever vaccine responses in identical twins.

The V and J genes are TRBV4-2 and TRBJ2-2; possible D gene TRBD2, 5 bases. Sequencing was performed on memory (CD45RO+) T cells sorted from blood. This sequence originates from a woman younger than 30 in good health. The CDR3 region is CASSQDLQFTGELFF. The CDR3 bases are TGTGCCAGCAGCCAGGACTTACAGTTCACCGGGGAGCTGTTTTTT.